This TCR beta chain comes out of a study of cytomegalovirus exposure and HLA in healthy donors. In its sample, this clone was seen once. Its antigen is still unknown. Regarding the study as a whole: In an earlier analysis, productive rearrangement rates for most beta V segments clustered near 90% or 30%. Analyses of presence and absence presupposed an approximately uniform sequencing depth across donors.

This CDR3 is 16 amino acids long. Between the trimmed V and J ends, which lost 8 bases and 0 bases, there was a span of 19 bases. CDR1 and CDR2 (germline): MRHNA, SNTAGT. PCR was performed using 60 Vbeta and 13 Jbeta primers. This table comes from immunoSEQ multiplex PCR, and its TCRdb copy is limited to in-frame clones, with some not included. The top ten hold around 0.98% of the sample, which has 150,000 to 200,000 clones, around 87% seen once. The gene calls are TRBV6-4 and TRBJ1-1, with D possibly matching TRBD1 (6 bases). The source material was PBMCs. This receptor was taken from a boy between 2 and 10 years old in good health and CMV-seronegative. DNA for the CDR3: TGTGCCAGCGAGAGAACAGGGACATATGTGAACACTGAAGCTTTCTTT. Translated, it gives CASERTGTYVNTEAFF.